This TCR beta chain was sequenced for a study of T-cell memory formation after mild COVID-19. Study-wide results and limits: Some responding clones appeared in pre-infection memory, suggesting cross-reactive memory joined.

UMIs and sample barcodes were carried by the TCR alpha and TCR beta cDNA libraries that 5'RACE produced using constant-segment primers. TCRdb independently ran MiXCR on the 5' RACE reads; one entry per CDR3 protein. The sample includes 150,000 to 200,000 distinct CDR3 sequences, 9.5% to 13% of them seen just once. Concerning this clonotype itself: The antigen is undetermined.

The CDR3 consists of 14 residues. Trimming took 7 bases from V and 1 from J; bases not matched to a gene: 2. CDR1 SNHLY and CDR2 FYNNEI come from the germline V gene. The receptor comes from a man younger than 30 who had mild COVID-19 (a few samples of this study predate the infection). Cell type and time point are not known. Specimen: PBMCs or a T cell subset sorted from them (not recorded which). This chain joins TRBV2 and TRBJ2-2, with 8 bases matching TRBD2. For the CDR3, the DNA is TGTGCCAGCACCCTAGCGGGGAACACCGGGGAGCTGTTTTTT. It encodes CASTLAGNTGELFF.